The 19 T cell receptor beta chains below come from one sample, sequenced in a study of blood T cells in healthy people across ages. Through a sample-barcoded 5' primer and a J-beta primer mix, a second PCR was run for roughly 6 to 12 cycles. Via MiXCR, TCRdb re-called the 5' RACE reads, giving one row per CDR3 protein. The sample lists roughly 930,000 distinct CDR3 sequences, roughly 48% occurring once. The source material was blood. The receptors here all came from a man aged 25-45 years in good health.

This chain joins TRBV4-1 and TRBJ2-3; TRBD2 agrees at 10 bases. This CDR3 contains 17 residues. Germline CDR1 reads MGHRA; CDR2 reads YSYEKL. V gave up 3 bases and J gave up 5 bases; unmatched junction bases: 11. The CDR3 loop is CASSHSTGTSAGDTQYF. CDR3 sequence (DNA): TGCGCCAGCAGCCACAGTACCGGGACTAGCGCCGGAGATACGCAGTATTTT.

The rearrangement joins TRBV11-1 to TRBJ2-1, with D perhaps matching TRBD2 (8 bases). V was pared by 5 bases and J by 3 bases, with 32 bases between. Looked up from germline, CDR1 is SGHAT and CDR2 is FQDESV (reference sequence). The CDR3 covers 21 residues. DNA of the CDR3: TGTGCCAGCAGCGCAAGACAGGGTATTCCCGGGGGGGCCTGGTTCTACAATGAGCAGTTCTTC. Encoded protein: CASSARQGIPGGAWFYNEQFF.

The chain recombines TRBV7-9 with TRBJ2-1; 7 nucleotides agree with TRBD1. CDR1 and CDR2 from the germline V gene are SEHNR and FQNEAQ (reference sequence). The CDR3 contains 13 residues. The ends lost 2 bases at V and 10 bases at J; junction bases unmatched: 5. The CDR3 here is CASSLPGGEEQFF. The CDR3 DNA follows: TGTGCCAGCAGCTTACCAGGGGGTGAGGAGCAGTTCTTC.

The genes are TRBV6-1 and TRBJ2-7; D might be TRBD2 (7 bases). Deletions cut 0 bases from V and 7 bases from J, with 19 bases between. Germline-derived CDR1 and CDR2 are MNHNS and SASEGT. The CDR3 length is 16 residues. The CDR3 DNA sequence: TGTGCCAGCAGTGAAGCGAGTGGGGGGGCCAGCGATGAGCAGTACTTC. It is translated as CASSEASGGASDEQYF.

This clonotype was seen a handful of times. This rearrangement joins TRBV5-1 to TRBJ2-7; tentative D call: TRBD1 (6 bases). Germline assignment: CDR1 SGHRS and CDR2 YFSETQ. V gave up 1 base and J gave up 3 bases, with 11 bases separating them. This CDR3 spans 14 amino acids. In DNA, the CDR3 is TGCGCCAGCAGCTTGACAGGGAGAGGCTACGAGCAGTACTTC. This codes for CASSLTGRGYEQYF.

This chain connects TRBV6-2 or TRBV6-3 to TRBJ2-7; tentative D call: TRBD1 (6 bases). The J call may be faulty, since TRBJ2-5 better matches the DNA end. CDR1 is MNHEY, CDR2 SVGEGT, per germline. There are 15 residues in the CDR3. The CDR3, as DNA: TGTGCCAGCAGTACCATGAAAGACAGGAGAGGGACCCAGTACTTC. Translation: CASSTMKDRRGTQYF.

The genes are TRBV30 and TRBJ2-2; D ambiguous. The germline CDR1 and CDR2 sequences are GTSNPN and SVGIG (reference sequence). The CDR3 covers 12 residues. V dropped 2 bases and J dropped 6 bases, with 7 bases sitting between them. In DNA form, the CDR3 reads TGTGCCTGGAGTAGTGGGGCCGGGGAGCTGTTTTTT. Its protein is CAWSSGAGELFF.

The chain employs TRBV7-3 and TRBJ2-5; 8 bases align to TRBD2. Germline V CDR1 and CDR2: SGHTA, FQGTGA. Unmatched junction bases numbered 13, after V lost 2 bases and J lost 8 bases. The CDR3 consists of 16 residues. CDR3 residues: CASSLHTGGALETQYF. The CDR3 coding sequence is TGTGCCAGCAGCTTACATACCGGGGGGGCATTGGAAACCCAGTACTTC.

This clonotype came up a few times. The chain employs TRBV20-1 and TRBJ2-3; D not certain. Germline lookup yields CDR1 DFQATT and CDR2 SNEGSKA (reference sequence). CDR3 length equals 12 residues. Trimming cost V 3 bases and J 2 bases, with 6 bases left between them. The CDR3 sequence: CSARGNTDTQYF. CDR3 sequence (DNA): TGCAGTGCTAGGGGGAACACAGATACGCAGTATTTT.

This sequence joins TRBV7-9 and TRBJ2-3; 12 bases are a match to TRBD2. Trimming took 4 bases from V and 2 from J; bases not matched to a gene: 13. Germline values: CDR1 SEHNR, CDR2 FQNEAQ (reference sequence). The CDR3 is made up of 19 amino acids. The DNA of the CDR3 is TGTGCCAGCAGCTCCCACCTTGAGACTAGCGGGGGCTCCACAGATACGCAGTATTTT. Its translation: CASSSHLETSGGSTDTQYF.

The J gene is TRBJ1-1, the V gene TRBV28; maybe TRBD1 (5 bases). V dropped 6 bases and J dropped 0 bases, with 14 bases sitting between them. Looked up from germline, CDR1 is MDHEN and CDR2 is SYDVKM. The CDR3 length is 15 residues. In nucleotides, the CDR3 is TGTGCCAGCAGCCAAGGTGGGGGTATGAACACTGAAGCTTTCTTT. This codes for CASSQGGGMNTEAFF.

The V and J genes are TRBV28 and TRBJ2-1; TRBD1 matches at 9 bases. V gave up 4 bases and J gave up 8 bases; unmatched junction bases: 12. This CDR3 has 16 residues. From germline, CDR1 is MDHEN and CDR2 SYDVKM. As DNA, the CDR3 is TGTGCCAGCAGTTCCCGAACCGGGACAGGGTATCATGAGCAGTTCTTC. Its protein product is CASSSRTGTGYHEQFF.

The chain is built from TRBV7-2 and TRBJ2-7, with D possibly TRBD1 on 6 matching bases. Germline V lookup: CDR1 SGHTA, CDR2 FQGNSA. The CDR3 consists of 14 residues. Trimming took off 2 bases at V and 4 bases at J, with 12 bases between the two ends. The CDR3 nucleotides read TGTGCCAGCAGCTTATCCCTCGACAGGTACGAGCAGTACTTC. This sequence encodes CASSLSLDRYEQYF. Supplemented by reference TRBV7-2 and TRBJ2-7, the full variable domain reads GAGVSQSPSNKVTEKGKDVELRCDPISGHTALYWYRQSLGQGLEFLIYFQGNSAPDKSGLPSDRFSAERTGGSVSTLTIQRTQQEDSAVYLCASSLSLDRYEQYFGPGTRLTVT.

The CDR3 nucleotides read TGTGCCAGCAGCTTAGACACGGACCATGGCTACACCTTC. Amino acid sequence: CASSLDTDHGYTF. The chain has TRBV7-9 and TRBJ1-2, with D hard to call. The CDR3 runs 13 residues. V was pared by 1 base and J by 6 bases, with 9 bases between. Germline loops: CDR1 SEHNR, CDR2 FQNEAQ (reference sequence).

This clonotype came up a few times. The V and J genes are TRBV6-5 and TRBJ2-7; D may be TRBD1 (6 bases). The CDR3 runs 13 residues. Trimming shortened V by 5 bases and J by 3 bases, and 11 bases separated the two germline ends. Germline lookup yields CDR1 MNHEY and CDR2 SVGAGI. CDR3 sequence: CASSGDRSYEQYF. DNA of the CDR3: TGTGCCAGCAGTGGAGACAGGAGCTACGAGCAGTACTTC.

The chain uses TRBV10-3 and TRBJ2-5, with D possibly being TRBD1 (6 bases). Near its end, the DNA agrees better with TRBJ2-7, so the J call may be wrong. This CDR3 contains 11 residues. Looked up from germline, CDR1 is ENHRY and CDR2 is SYGVKD. Here the CDR3 DNA reads TGTGCCACGCTCCAGGGGTACGAGCAGTACTTC. It translates to CATLQGYEQYF.

The J gene is TRBJ2-3, the V gene TRBV20-1; 8 bases are a match to TRBD1. The germline V gene encodes CDR1 DFQATT and CDR2 SNEGSKA (reference sequence). The V gene end was trimmed by 3 bases and the J gene end by 1 base; junction bases not matched to a gene: 3. The CDR3 is made up of 14 amino acids. CDR3 nucleotides: TGCAGTGCTAGTGAACAGGGGGGCACAGATACGCAGTATTTT. The encoded protein is CSASEQGGTDTQYF.

The V gene is TRBV20-1, the J gene TRBJ2-7, with a weak D call TRBD2 (6 bases). The CDR3 loop spans 17 amino acids. The germline CDR1 and CDR2 sequences are DFQATT and SNEGSKA (reference sequence). V lost 4 bases to trimming and J lost 2 bases, with 24 bases between them. CDR3 sequence reads: CSAKAPGWEDPTYEQYF. The CDR3 bases are TGCAGTGCTAAAGCCCCGGGGTGGGAGGACCCCACCTACGAGCAGTACTTC.

This clonotype has only a few counts. The chain uses TRBV12-3 or TRBV12-4 and TRBJ1-5, with 10 bases that match TRBD1. V gave up 8 bases and J gave up 2 bases; unmatched junction bases: 3. The CDR3 sequence is 14 residues long. The CDR3 DNA reads TGTGCCAGCGGAGGACAGGGGGGCAATCAGCCCCAGCATTTT. Its translation: CASGGQGGNQPQHF.